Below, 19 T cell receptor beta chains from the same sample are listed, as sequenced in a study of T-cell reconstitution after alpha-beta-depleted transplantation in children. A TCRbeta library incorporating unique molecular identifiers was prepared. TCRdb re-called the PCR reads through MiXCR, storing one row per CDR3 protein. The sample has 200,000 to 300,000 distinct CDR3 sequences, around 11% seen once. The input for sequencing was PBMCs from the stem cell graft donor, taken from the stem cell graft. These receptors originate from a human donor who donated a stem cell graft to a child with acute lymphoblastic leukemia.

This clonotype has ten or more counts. The CDR3 DNA reads as TGTGCCAGCAGCCAATTAACAGTAAAAGAGACCCAGTACTTC. It is translated as CASSQLTVKETQYF. J is TRBJ2-5 and V is TRBV14; D call uncertain. Looked up from germline, CDR1 is SGHDN and CDR2 is FVKESK. Trimming removed 2 bases from V and 3 bases from J, with 10 bases in between. This CDR3 is built from 14 residues.

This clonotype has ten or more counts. The CDR3 loop reads CASSLLGEETQYF. The CDR3 nucleotides read TGTGCCAGCAGCTTACTTGGGGAGGAGACCCAGTACTTC. The rearrangement joins TRBV7-9 to TRBJ2-5; possible D gene TRBD2, 5 bases. From germline, CDR1 is SEHNR and CDR2 FQNEAQ (reference sequence). The CDR3 spans 13 residues. V lost 2 bases and J 5 bases, leaving 9 bases between the germline ends.

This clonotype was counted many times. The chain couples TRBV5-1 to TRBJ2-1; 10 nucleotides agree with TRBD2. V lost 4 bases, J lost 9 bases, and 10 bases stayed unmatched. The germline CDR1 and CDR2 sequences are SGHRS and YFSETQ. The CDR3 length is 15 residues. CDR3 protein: CASSRRASGSGEQFF. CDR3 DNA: TGCGCCAGCAGCCGCCGGGCTAGCGGGAGCGGTGAGCAGTTCTTC.

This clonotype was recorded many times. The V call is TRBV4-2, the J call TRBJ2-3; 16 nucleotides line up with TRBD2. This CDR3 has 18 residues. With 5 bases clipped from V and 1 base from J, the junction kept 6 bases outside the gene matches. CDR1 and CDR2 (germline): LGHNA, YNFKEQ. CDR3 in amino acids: CASSKGLAGGPGTDTQYF. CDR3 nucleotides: TGTGCCAGCAGCAAGGGACTAGCGGGGGGGCCAGGCACAGATACGCAGTATTTT.

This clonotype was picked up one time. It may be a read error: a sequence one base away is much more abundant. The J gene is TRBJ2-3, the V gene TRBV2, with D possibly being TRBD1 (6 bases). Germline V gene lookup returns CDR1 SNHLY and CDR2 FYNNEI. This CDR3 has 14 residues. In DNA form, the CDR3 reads TGTGCCAGTCTCACAGGGTCCTTCACAGATACGCGGTATTTT. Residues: CASLTGSFTDTRYF.

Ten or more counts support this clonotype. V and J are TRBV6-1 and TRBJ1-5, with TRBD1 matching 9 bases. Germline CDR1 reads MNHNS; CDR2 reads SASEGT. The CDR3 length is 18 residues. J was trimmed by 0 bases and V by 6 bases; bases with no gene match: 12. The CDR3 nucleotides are TGTGCCAGCAGCTCCGGGACAGGGTCTGGGAATAGCAATCAGCCCCAGCATTTT. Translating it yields CASSSGTGSGNSNQPQHF.

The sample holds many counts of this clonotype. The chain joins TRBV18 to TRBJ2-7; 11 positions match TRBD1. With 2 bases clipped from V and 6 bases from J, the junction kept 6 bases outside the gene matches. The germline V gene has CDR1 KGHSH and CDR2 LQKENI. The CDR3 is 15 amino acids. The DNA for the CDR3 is TGTGCCAGCTCACCAGAGGGACAGGGGGTCTTCGAGCAGTACTTC. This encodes CASSPEGQGVFEQYF.

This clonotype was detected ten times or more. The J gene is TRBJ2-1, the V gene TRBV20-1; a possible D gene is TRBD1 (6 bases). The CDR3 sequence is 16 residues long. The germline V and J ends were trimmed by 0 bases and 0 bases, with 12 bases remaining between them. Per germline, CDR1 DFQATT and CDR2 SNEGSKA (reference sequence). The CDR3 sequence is CSARDGGPSSYNEQFF. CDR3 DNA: TGCAGTGCTAGAGATGGGGGCCCTAGCTCCTACAATGAGCAGTTCTTC.

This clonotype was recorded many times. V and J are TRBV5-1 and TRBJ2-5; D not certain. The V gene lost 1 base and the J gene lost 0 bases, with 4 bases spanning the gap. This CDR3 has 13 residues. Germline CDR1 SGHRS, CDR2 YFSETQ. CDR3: CASSLQNQETQYF. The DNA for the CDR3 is TGCGCCAGCAGCTTGCAGAACCAAGAGACCCAGTACTTC.

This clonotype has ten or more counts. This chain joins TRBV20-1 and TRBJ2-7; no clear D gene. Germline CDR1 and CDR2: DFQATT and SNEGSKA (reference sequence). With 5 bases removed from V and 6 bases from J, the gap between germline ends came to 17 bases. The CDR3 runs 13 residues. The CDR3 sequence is CSAHLGGPIEQYF. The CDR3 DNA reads TGCAGTGCTCACTTGGGCGGCCCGATCGAGCAGTACTTC.

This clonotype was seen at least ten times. The CDR3 region has the DNA TGCAGTGCTAGAGATCAGGGGGTAGCCAAAAACATTCAGTACTTC. Its translation: CSARDQGVAKNIQYF. This chain connects TRBV20-1 to TRBJ2-4; TRBD1 matches at 7 bases. Germline V CDR1 and CDR2: DFQATT, SNEGSKA (reference sequence). Trimming cost V 0 bases and J 0 bases; bases outside gene matches: 2. The CDR3 totals 15 residues.

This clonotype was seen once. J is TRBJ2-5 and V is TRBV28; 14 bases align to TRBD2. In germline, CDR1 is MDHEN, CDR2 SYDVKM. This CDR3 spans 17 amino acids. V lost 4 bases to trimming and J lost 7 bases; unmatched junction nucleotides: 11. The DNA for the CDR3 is TGTGCCAGCAGTTCACCGGGACTAGCGGGAGCAAAGTGGACCCAGTACTTC. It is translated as CASSSPGLAGAKWTQYF.

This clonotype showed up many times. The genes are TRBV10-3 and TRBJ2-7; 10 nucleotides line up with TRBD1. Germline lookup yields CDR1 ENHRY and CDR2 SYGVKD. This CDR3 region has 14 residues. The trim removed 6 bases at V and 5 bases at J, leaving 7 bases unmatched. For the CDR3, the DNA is TGTGCCATCAGGAGAATGGACAGGGGGGACGAGCAGTACTTC. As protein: CAIRRMDRGDEQYF.

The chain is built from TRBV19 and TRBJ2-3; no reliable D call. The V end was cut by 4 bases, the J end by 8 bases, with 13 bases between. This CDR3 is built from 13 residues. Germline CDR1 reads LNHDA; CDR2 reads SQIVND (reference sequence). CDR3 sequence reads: CASSNGPHGTQYF. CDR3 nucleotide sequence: TGTGCCAGTAGTAACGGCCCTCACGGTACGCAGTATTTT.

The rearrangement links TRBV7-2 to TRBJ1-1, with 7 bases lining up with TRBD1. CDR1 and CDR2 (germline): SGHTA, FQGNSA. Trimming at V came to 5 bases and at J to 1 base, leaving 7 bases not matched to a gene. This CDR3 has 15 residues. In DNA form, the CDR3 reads TGTGCCAGCAGCCAGAAGCGGACAGGGAACACTGAAGCTTTCTTT. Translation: CASSQKRTGNTEAFF.

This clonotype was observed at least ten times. The CDR3, as DNA: TGCAGTGCTATGGTCACCCGAGGGGTTGGCTACACCTTC. Encoded protein: CSAMVTRGVGYTF. The chain uses TRBV20-1 and TRBJ1-2; possibly TRBD1 for D (5 bases). CDR3 length: 13 amino acids. Germline CDR1 and CDR2: DFQATT and SNEGSKA (reference sequence). V lost 4 bases, J lost 7 bases, and 16 bases lay in between.

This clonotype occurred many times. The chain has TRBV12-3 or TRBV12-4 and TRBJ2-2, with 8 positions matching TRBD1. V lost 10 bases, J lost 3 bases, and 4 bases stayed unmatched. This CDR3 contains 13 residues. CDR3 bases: TGTGCCATCGGGACAGGTGACACCGGGGAGCTGTTTTTT. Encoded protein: CAIGTGDTGELFF.

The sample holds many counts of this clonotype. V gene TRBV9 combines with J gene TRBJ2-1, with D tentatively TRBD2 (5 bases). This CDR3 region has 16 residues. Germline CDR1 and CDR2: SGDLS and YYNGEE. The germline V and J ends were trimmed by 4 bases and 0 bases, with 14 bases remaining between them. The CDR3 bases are TGTGCCAGCAGCCCTCGGGTAGGGAGCTCCTACAATGAGCAGTTCTTC. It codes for CASSPRVGSSYNEQFF. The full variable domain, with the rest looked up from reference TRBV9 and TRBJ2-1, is DSGVTQTPKHLITATGQRVTLRCSPRSGDLSVYWYQQSLDQGLQFLIQYYNGEERAKGNILERFSAQQFPDLHSELNLSSLELGDSALYFCASSPRVGSSYNEQFFGPGTRLTVL.

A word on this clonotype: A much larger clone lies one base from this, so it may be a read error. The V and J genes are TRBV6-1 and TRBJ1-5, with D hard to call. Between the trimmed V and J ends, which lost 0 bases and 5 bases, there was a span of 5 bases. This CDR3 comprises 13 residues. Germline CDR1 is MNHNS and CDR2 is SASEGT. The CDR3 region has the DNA TGTGCCAGCAGTGAAGCGCGCGATCAGCCCCAGCATTTT. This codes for CASSEARDQPQHF.